This T cell receptor (beta chain) was identified in a study of a mutant IDH1 vaccine in newly diagnosed glioma. The sample's time point: week 11, during vaccination. Topical imiquimod was applied with each vaccine dose, which held 300 ug of mutant IDH1 20-mer peptide. In regard to this clone: Antigen specificity is unknown.

The protocol was immunoSEQ multiplex PCR, while the TCRdb copy is restricted to in-frame clones and leaves out a portion. Altogether over 55,000 clones are present, under 85% being singletons, with the ten largest covering 3.6%. Germline CDR1 reads LGHNA; CDR2 reads YNFKEQ. CDR3 size: 14 residues. V lost 2 bases and J lost 3, with 9 bases in between. This chain connects TRBV4-2 to TRBJ2-3; D is uncertain. The sample consisted of PBMCs, taken from a glioma patient whose treatment included an IDH1 peptide vaccine. The TCR comes from a man between 25 and 39 years old with glioma. Here the CDR3 reads CASSQSQITDTQYF. The CDR3 DNA follows: TGTGCCAGCAGCCAATCCCAGATTACAGATACGCAGTATTTT.